This T cell receptor (beta chain) was recovered during a study of blood T cell repertoires in COVID-19. The method was immunoSEQ multiplex PCR; TCRdb's version includes in-frame clones alone and lacks a portion of them. The table has approximately 140,000 clones, 86% seen once. Germline V lookup: CDR1 LNHDA, CDR2 SQIVND (reference sequence). The V gene end was trimmed by 4 bases and the J gene end by 5 bases; junction bases not matched to a gene: 11. There are 16 residues in the CDR3. Specimen: peripheral blood. The TCR comes from a man between 65 and 80 years old with acute or convalescent COVID-19. This chain uses TRBV19 with TRBJ2-1, with 7 bases aligning to TRBD2. CDR3 sequence reads: CASSTPGGRADNEQFF. The CDR3 nucleotides are TGTGCCAGTAGTACCCCCGGGGGGAGGGCGGACAATGAGCAGTTCTTC.